The text below deals with one T cell receptor beta chain. These data are taken from a study of blood T cell repertoires in COVID-19. Study context: Samples representing acute and convalescent COVID-19 were sourced from the United States, Italy and Spain. Sources were T cells, B-cell-depleted T cells, or PBMCs; the material itself was cDNA or gDNA.

This CDR3 has 15 amino acids. Germline lookup yields CDR1 SGHTA and CDR2 FQGNSA. J gave up 6 bases and V 1 base, and 3 bases lay outside the gene matches. In the authors' workflow: It was from reference gene primer amplification that nucleated cell counts were estimated. TCRdb's table, derived via immunoSEQ multiplex PCR, lists solely in-frame clones and lacks some. V, J and clone size derive from that table, while D and trimming were established from the DNA sequence. The profile shows around 200,000 clones, approximately 83% of them singletons. This sequence joins TRBV7-2 and TRBJ2-1; 10 bases line up with TRBD2. Sequenced sample: peripheral blood. The receptor's source is a woman aged 40 to 55 with active or convalescent COVID-19. The CDR3 loop reads CASSLEAGGRNEQFF. As DNA, the CDR3 is TGTGCCAGCAGCTTAGAAGCGGGGGGGCGCAATGAGCAGTTCTTC. The complete variable domain, with remaining parts taken from reference TRBV7-2 and TRBJ2-1, reads GAGVSQSPSNKVTEKGKDVELRCDPISGHTALYWYRQSLGQGLEFLIYFQGNSAPDKSGLPSDRFSAERTGGSVSTLTIQRTQQEDSAVYLCASSLEAGGRNEQFFGPGTRLTVL.